This T cell receptor (beta chain) stems from a study of CD8+CD57+ T cells in acquired aplastic anemia. About the study: Mean yield of DNA from sorted CD4+ and CD8+ cells was 3 to 3.5 ug.

To note about this clonotype: Its antigen remains unknown.

It was patients with CD8+CD57+ cell expansion by flow cytometry who were chosen for sequencing. Blood came from patients not yet given any therapy. Genomic DNA, serving as template, underwent TCR beta VDJ and CDR3 profiling. TCRdb re-analysed the reads in MiXCR, keeping a single row per CDR3 protein. The table has some 170,000 distinct CDR3 sequences, 65% to 75% seen once. Broader study findings: Found in both controls and patients were approximately 30 CD8+ CDR3 sequences.

This receptor was taken from a human donor with aplastic anemia. The sample consisted of sorted CD4+, CD8+, or CD8+CD57+ T cells (not recorded which) from PBMCs.

Here the CDR3 DNA reads TGTGCCAGCAGTTCAGGTCACCGGGGCGATGAGCAGTTCTTC. Amino acid sequence: CASSSGHRGDEQFF. J is TRBJ2-1 and V is TRBV12-3 or TRBV12-4, with D possibly being TRBD1 or TRBD2 (5 bases each). The CDR3 spans 14 residues. V was trimmed by 4 bases and J by 8 bases, leaving 15 bases between them.